Below, 22 T cell receptor beta chains from the same sample are listed, as sequenced in a study of blood T cell repertoires in COVID-19. Using immunoSEQ multiplex PCR, the repertoire was profiled, and TCRdb retains in-frame clones only, with some absent. The sample holds more than 200,000 clones, approximately 90% seen once. Sequenced input: peripheral blood. The receptors shown here come from a man aged 30-40 years with COVID-19, enrolled during active disease.

The gene calls are TRBV9 and TRBJ2-3; a possible D gene is TRBD1 (5 bases). V lost 0 bases to trimming and J lost 4 bases, with 12 bases between them. This CDR3 contains 15 residues. Germline CDR1 reads SGDLS; CDR2 reads YYNGEE. This chain's CDR3 is CASSVGRVGADTQYF. CDR3 DNA sequence: TGTGCCAGCAGCGTAGGCAGGGTTGGGGCAGATACGCAGTATTTT.

This chain uses TRBV10-3 with TRBJ1-2, with TRBD1 matching over 8 bases. The CDR3 is 14 residues long. Germline V gene lookup returns CDR1 ENHRY and CDR2 SYGVKD. The V segment lost 2 bases and the J segment 3 bases; nucleotides outside the gene matches: 2. This chain's CDR3 is CAISEAGGYYGYTF. The DNA of the CDR3 is TGTGCCATCAGTGAGGCAGGGGGCTACTATGGCTACACCTTC.

The chain recombines TRBV9 with TRBJ2-2; D call uncertain. The CDR3 is 15 residues long. Germline CDR1 reads SGDLS; CDR2 reads YYNGEE. The V gene lost 4 bases and the J gene lost 6 bases, with 16 bases spanning the gap. The CDR3 here is CASSLLGQISGELFF. The CDR3 DNA reads as TGTGCCAGCAGCCTCCTGGGCCAGATCTCCGGGGAGCTGTTTTTT.

The chain joins TRBV7-2 to TRBJ1-2; 10 bases are a match to TRBD1. Trimming cost V 2 bases and J 0 bases; bases outside gene matches: 9. Germline-derived CDR1 and CDR2 are SGHTA and FQGNSA. This CDR3 spans 18 amino acids. Here the CDR3 DNA reads TGTGCCAGCAGCTTATTAACCTGGACAGGGGGAACTAACTATGGCTACACCTTC. Its protein is CASSLLTWTGGTNYGYTF. The full variable domain, its missing parts supplied by reference TRBV7-2 and TRBJ1-2, is GAGVSQSPSNKVTEKGKDVELRCDPISGHTALYWYRQSLGQGLEFLIYFQGNSAPDKSGLPSDRFSAERTGGSVSTLTIQRTQQEDSAVYLCASSLLTWTGGTNYGYTFGSGTRLTVV.

The V call is TRBV6-1, the J call TRBJ2-7; the D gene is possibly TRBD2 (6 bases). V was trimmed by 0 bases and J by 4 bases, leaving 13 bases between them. The germline CDR1 and CDR2 sequences are MNHNS and SASEGT. The CDR3 runs to 15 residues. The CDR3 bases are TGTGCCAGCAGTGAAGCGGACGGGAGCGGATACGAGCAGTACTTC. Translated: CASSEADGSGYEQYF.

There are a few counts of this clone. The chain has TRBV2 and TRBJ1-1; D remains ambiguous. Germline-derived CDR1 and CDR2 are SNHLY and FYNNEI. V was cut by 4 bases and J by 3 bases, with 12 bases left in between. The CDR3 totals 14 residues. The CDR3 spells CASSVGARDTEAFF. The CDR3 DNA sequence: TGTGCCAGCAGTGTCGGTGCGAGGGACACTGAAGCTTTCTTT.

The chain recombines TRBV11-2 with TRBJ2-5, with 10 bases lining up with TRBD1. J lost 0 bases, V lost 5 bases, and 6 bases had no gene match. CDR3 length: 16 amino acids. Per the germline V gene, CDR1 is SGHAT and CDR2 is FQNNGV. This CDR3 reads CASSVVGQGNQETQYF. CDR3 nucleotide sequence: TGTGCCAGCAGCGTCGTGGGACAGGGGAACCAAGAGACCCAGTACTTC.

The chain links TRBV18 to TRBJ2-2, with 8 bases fitting TRBD1. CDR1 is KGHSH and CDR2 is LQKENI in the germline V gene. There are 17 residues in the CDR3. V trimming: 3 bases; J trimming: 0 bases; junction bases outside the gene matches: 6. As DNA, the CDR3 is TGTGCCAGCTCACCGGGGGACAGGACCTCGAACACCGGGGAGCTGTTTTTT. Its protein is CASSPGDRTSNTGELFF.

V usage is TRBV18 and J usage is TRBJ1-1; TRBD1 agrees at 7 bases. There are 16 residues in the CDR3. V was clipped by 0 bases and J by 10 bases; unmatched bases: 14. Per the germline V gene, CDR1 is KGHSH and CDR2 is LQKENI. This CDR3 is CASSPPKATGARVAFF. DNA of the CDR3: TGTGCCAGCTCACCACCGAAGGCAACAGGGGCGAGAGTAGCTTTCTTT.

This chain uses TRBV7-2 with TRBJ1-2, with a possible D match to TRBD1 (6 bases). V was pared by 5 bases and J by 7 bases, with 20 bases between. Germline V gives CDR1 SGHTA, CDR2 FQGNSA. The CDR3 spans 15 residues. The CDR3 DNA sequence: TGTGCCAGCAGCCATTCTGACAGGTTTTACGGTGGCTACACCTTC. Its protein is CASSHSDRFYGGYTF.

The genes are TRBV7-9 and TRBJ2-1; 12 positions match TRBD2. Per germline, CDR1 SEHNR and CDR2 FQNEAQ (reference sequence). V gave up 6 bases and J gave up 9 bases; unmatched junction bases: 6. The CDR3 runs 14 residues. CDR3 coding DNA: TGTGCCAGCAGACCTAGCGGGGGGGCCGGTGAGCAGTTCTTC. Translated, it gives CASRPSGGAGEQFF.

The rearrangement links TRBV2 to TRBJ2-3; the match to TRBD2 covers 10 bases. Germline trimming cut 4 bases from V and 4 bases from J; bases unmatched to any gene: 14. There are 18 residues in the CDR3. Germline V gene lookup returns CDR1 SNHLY and CDR2 FYNNEI. The CDR3 region has the DNA TGTGCCAGCAGTGTTGGTGCCCTAGCGGGAGTATTAGCAGATACGCAGTATTTT. Amino acids: CASSVGALAGVLADTQYF.

J is TRBJ2-7 and V is TRBV5-4, with 9 bases matching TRBD1. The CDR3 is made up of 14 amino acids. V lost 2 bases to trimming and J lost 3 bases; unmatched junction nucleotides: 3. CDR1 and CDR2 (germline): SGHNT, YYREEE (reference sequence). The CDR3 region is CASSFGTGIYEQYF. The CDR3 DNA sequence: TGTGCCAGCAGCTTCGGGACAGGGATCTACGAGCAGTACTTC. The whole variable domain, remainder taken from reference TRBV5-4 and TRBJ2-7, is ETGVTQSPTHLIKTRGQQVTLRCSSQSGHNTVSWYQQALGQGPQFIFQYYREEENGRGNFPPRFSGLQFPNYSSELNVNALELDDSALYLCASSFGTGIYEQYFGPGTRLTVT.

The chain's CDR3 is CASKDRRDIGNTIYF. CDR3 in DNA: TGTGCCAGCAAGGACAGGAGAGATATCGGAAACACCATATATTTT. This chain links TRBV2 with TRBJ1-3; 7 nucleotides align to TRBD1. After removal of 7 bases from V and 4 bases from J, the junction contained 10 bases not matched to a gene. Germline V gene sequence: CDR1 SNHLY, CDR2 FYNNEI. The CDR3 has 15 amino acids.

The chain links TRBV6-2 or TRBV6-3 to TRBJ1-2, with a possible D match to TRBD1 (5 bases). The length of the CDR3 is 17 residues. Germline V gene sequence: CDR1 MNHEY, CDR2 SVGEGT. V was trimmed by 5 bases and J by 6 bases, leaving 25 bases between them. The CDR3 DNA reads TGTGCCAGCAGTGTCATACCAGGGTTCGGTTCGCTTAATGGCTACACCTTC. The encoded protein is CASSVIPGFGSLNGYTF.

This clone was observed once. The genes are TRBV4-3 and TRBJ2-1; the match to TRBD1 covers 10 bases. V trimming: 4 bases; J trimming: 6 bases; junction bases outside the gene matches: 3. This CDR3 has 14 amino acids. Germline CDR1 and CDR2: LGHNA and YSLEER. The CDR3 DNA follows: TGCGCCAGCAGCCCCTGGACAGGGGGCAATGAGCAGTTCTTC. Translated, it gives CASSPWTGGNEQFF.

J is TRBJ1-1 and V is TRBV7-2; 9 bases are shared with TRBD1. CDR1 is SGHTA, CDR2 FQGNSA, per germline. The CDR3 contains 16 residues. With V trimmed by 5 bases and J by 11 bases, 18 bases remained unmatched. In nucleotides, the CDR3 is TGTGCCAGCAGCCTCTGGTCCCGGGACAGGGTCGGGAGTGCTTTCTTT. Its protein product is CASSLWSRDRVGSAFF.

The chain couples TRBV3-1 (or the pseudogene TRBV3-2) to TRBJ2-7, with D maybe TRBD1 (6 bases). This CDR3 is 15 amino acids long. The V end lost 3 bases, the J end lost 2 bases, and 14 bases lay between the germline ends. CDR1 is LGHDT and CDR2 is YNNKEL in the germline V gene (reference sequence). CDR3 DNA sequence: TGTGCCAGCAGCCAGCCGAAACAGGGAACCTACGAGCAGTACTTC. As protein: CASSQPKQGTYEQYF.

This sequence joins TRBV11-2 and TRBJ2-7; D uncertain. Per germline, CDR1 SGHAT and CDR2 FQNNGV. The CDR3 contains 15 residues. Trimming took off 1 base at V and 0 bases at J, with 10 bases between the two ends. The CDR3 sequence: CASSLGAKSSYEQYF. DNA of the CDR3: TGTGCCAGCAGCTTAGGGGCAAAGAGCTCCTACGAGCAGTACTTC. The variable domain in full, with the rest retrieved from reference TRBV11-2 and TRBJ2-7, is EAGVAQSPRYKIIEKRQSVAFWCNPISGHATLYWYQQILGQGPKLLIQFQNNGVVDDSQLPKDRFSAERLKGVDSTLKIQPAKLEDSAVYLCASSLGAKSSYEQYFGPGTRLTVT.

The chain joins TRBV19 to TRBJ1-5, with D possibly matching TRBD1 (5 bases). CDR3 length: 14 residues. Germline loops: CDR1 LNHDA, CDR2 SQIVND (reference sequence). Trimming shortened V by 3 bases and J by 6 bases, and 12 bases separated the two germline ends. Written as DNA, the CDR3 is TGTGCCAGTAGTATGGGGGGTTGGGGTCAGCCCCAGCATTTT. This gives the protein CASSMGGWGQPQHF.

The V and J genes are TRBV27 and TRBJ1-2; 7 bases agree with TRBD1. The CDR3 contains 16 residues. Germline-derived CDR1 and CDR2 are MNHEY and SMNVEV (reference sequence). The V segment lost 5 bases and the J segment 5 bases; nucleotides outside the gene matches: 14. The CDR3 sequence is CASSPSTGYNTYGYTF. In DNA, the CDR3 is TGTGCCAGCAGTCCTTCGACAGGGTACAATACATATGGCTACACCTTC.

The V and J genes are TRBV3-1 (or the pseudogene TRBV3-2) and TRBJ2-1; D not certain. The CDR3 spans 12 residues. Germline CDR1 and CDR2: LGHDT and YNNKEL (reference sequence). V lost 4 bases, J lost 7 bases, and 8 bases lay in between. The CDR3 DNA sequence: TGTGCCAGCAGCCCCTTAGAAAATGAGCAGTTCTTC. The encoded protein is CASSPLENEQFF.